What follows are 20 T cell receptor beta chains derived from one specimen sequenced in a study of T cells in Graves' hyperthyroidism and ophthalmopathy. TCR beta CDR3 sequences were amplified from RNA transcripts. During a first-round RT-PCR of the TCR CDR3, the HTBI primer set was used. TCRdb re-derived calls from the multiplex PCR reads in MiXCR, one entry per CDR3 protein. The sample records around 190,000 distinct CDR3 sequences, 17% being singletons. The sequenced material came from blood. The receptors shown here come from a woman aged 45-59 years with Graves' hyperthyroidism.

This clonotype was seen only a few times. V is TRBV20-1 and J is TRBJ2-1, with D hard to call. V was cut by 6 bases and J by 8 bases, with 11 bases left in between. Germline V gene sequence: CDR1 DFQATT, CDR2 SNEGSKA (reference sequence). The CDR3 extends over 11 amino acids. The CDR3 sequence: CSASSEYEQFF. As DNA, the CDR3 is TGCAGTGCGTCTTCAGAATATGAGCAGTTCTTC.

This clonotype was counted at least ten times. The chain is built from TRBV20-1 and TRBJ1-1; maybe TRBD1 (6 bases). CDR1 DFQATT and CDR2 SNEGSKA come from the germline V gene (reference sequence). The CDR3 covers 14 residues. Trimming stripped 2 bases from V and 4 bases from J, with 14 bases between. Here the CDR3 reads CSARLNRDVTEAFF. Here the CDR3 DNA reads TGCAGTGCTAGACTGAACAGGGACGTCACTGAAGCTTTCTTT.

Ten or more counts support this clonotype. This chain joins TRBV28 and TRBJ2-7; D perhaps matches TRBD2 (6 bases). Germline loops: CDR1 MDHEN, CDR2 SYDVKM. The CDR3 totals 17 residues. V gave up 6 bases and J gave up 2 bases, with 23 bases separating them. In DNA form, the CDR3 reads TGTGCCAGCAGCACACACCCCCAGGGAGGCCCGCCCTACGAGCAGTACTTC. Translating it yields CASSTHPQGGPPYEQYF. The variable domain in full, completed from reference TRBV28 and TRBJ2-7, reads DVKVTQSSRYLVKRTGEKVFLECVQDMDHENMFWYRQDPGLGLRLIYFSYDVKMKEKGDIPEGYSVSREKKERFSLILESASTNQTSMYLCASSTHPQGGPPYEQYFGPGTRLTVT.

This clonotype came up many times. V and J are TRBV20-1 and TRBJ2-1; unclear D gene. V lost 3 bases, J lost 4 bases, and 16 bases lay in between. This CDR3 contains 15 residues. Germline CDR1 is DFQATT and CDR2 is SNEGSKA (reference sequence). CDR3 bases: TGCAGTGCTAGTATGAGCCTAATACATTACAATGAGCAGTTCTTC. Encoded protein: CSASMSLIHYNEQFF.

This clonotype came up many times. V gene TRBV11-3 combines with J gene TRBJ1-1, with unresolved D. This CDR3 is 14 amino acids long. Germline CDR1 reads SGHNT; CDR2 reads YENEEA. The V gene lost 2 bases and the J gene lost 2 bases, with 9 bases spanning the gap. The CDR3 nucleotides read TGTGCCAGCAGCTTAAGACGGATAAACACTGAAGCTTTCTTT. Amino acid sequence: CASSLRRINTEAFF.

CDR3 in DNA: TGTGCCAGCAGCCCCCGTTTATACGAGGACAATGAGCAGTTCTTC. Translated, it gives CASSPRLYEDNEQFF. The rearrangement joins TRBV3-1 to TRBJ2-1; D gene ambiguous. The CDR3 is 15 amino acids. The V gene's germline CDR1 is LGHDT and CDR2 YNNKEL (reference sequence). Trimming pared 4 bases from V and 5 bases from J, leaving 15 bases between.

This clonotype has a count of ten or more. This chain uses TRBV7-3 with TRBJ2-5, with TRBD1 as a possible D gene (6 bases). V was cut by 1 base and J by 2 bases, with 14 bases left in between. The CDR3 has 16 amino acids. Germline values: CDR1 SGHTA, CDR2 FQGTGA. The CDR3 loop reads CASSLSPGATQETQYF. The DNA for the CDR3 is TGTGCCAGCAGCTTAAGTCCAGGGGCAACTCAAGAGACCCAGTACTTC.

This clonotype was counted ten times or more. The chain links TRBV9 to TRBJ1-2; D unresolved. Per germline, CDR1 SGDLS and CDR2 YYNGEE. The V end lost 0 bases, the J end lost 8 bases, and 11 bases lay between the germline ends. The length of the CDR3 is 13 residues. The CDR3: CASSVGELGGYTF. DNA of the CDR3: TGTGCCAGCAGCGTAGGAGAACTGGGAGGCTACACCTTC.

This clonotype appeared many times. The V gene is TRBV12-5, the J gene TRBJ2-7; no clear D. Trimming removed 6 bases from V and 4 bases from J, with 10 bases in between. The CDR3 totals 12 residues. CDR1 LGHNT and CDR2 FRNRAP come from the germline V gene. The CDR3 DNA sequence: TGTGCTAGTGGCCTAACGGGTTACGAGCAGTACTTC. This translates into CASGLTGYEQYF.

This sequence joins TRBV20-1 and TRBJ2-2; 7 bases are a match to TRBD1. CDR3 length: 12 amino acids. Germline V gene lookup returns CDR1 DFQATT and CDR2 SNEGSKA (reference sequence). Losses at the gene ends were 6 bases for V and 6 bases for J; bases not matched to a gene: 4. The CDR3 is CSAPTGAGELFF. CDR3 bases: TGCAGTGCACCCACAGGGGCCGGGGAGCTGTTTTTT.

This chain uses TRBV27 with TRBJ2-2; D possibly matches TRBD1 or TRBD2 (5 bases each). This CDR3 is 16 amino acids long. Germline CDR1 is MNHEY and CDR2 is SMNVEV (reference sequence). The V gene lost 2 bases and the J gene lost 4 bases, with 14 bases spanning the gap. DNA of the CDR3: TGTGCCAGCAGTTTACTCGCCCCGAGGGGCACCGGGGAGCTGTTTTTT. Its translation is CASSLLAPRGTGELFF.

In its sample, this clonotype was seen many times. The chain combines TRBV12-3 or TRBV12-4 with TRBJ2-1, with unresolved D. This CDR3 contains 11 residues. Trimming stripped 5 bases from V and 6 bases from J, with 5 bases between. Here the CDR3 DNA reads TGTGCCAGCAGTCACTCCAATGAGCAGTTCTTC. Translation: CASSHSNEQFF.

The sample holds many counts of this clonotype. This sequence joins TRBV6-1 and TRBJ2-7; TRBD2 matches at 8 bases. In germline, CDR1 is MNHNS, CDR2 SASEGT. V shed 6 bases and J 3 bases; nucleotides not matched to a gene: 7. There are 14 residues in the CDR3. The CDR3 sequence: CASSYSGTNYEQYF. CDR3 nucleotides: TGTGCCAGCAGCTATAGCGGGACCAACTACGAGCAGTACTTC.

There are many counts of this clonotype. CDR3 nucleotides: TGTGCCAGCAGCCCCATTCAGGGTCGGCACACTGAAGCTTTCTTT. As protein: CASSPIQGRHTEAFF. The chain links TRBV5-6 to TRBJ1-1; a possible D gene is TRBD1 (5 bases). V shed 4 bases and J shed 3 bases, with 16 bases lying between them. The CDR3 covers 15 residues. Germline V gene sequence: CDR1 SGHDT, CDR2 YYEEEE.

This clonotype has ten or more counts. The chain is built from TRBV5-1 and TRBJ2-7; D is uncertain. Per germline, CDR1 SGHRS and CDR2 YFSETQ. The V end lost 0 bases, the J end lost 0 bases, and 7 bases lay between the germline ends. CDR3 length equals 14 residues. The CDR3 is CASSLASPSYEQYF. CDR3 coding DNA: TGCGCCAGCAGCTTGGCTTCCCCCTCCTACGAGCAGTACTTC.

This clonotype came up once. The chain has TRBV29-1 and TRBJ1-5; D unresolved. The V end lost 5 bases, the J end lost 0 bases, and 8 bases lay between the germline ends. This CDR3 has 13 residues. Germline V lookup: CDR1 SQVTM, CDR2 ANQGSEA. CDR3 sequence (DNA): TGCAGCGTTAGTGAGAATAGCAATCAGCCCCAGCATTTT. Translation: CSVSENSNQPQHF.

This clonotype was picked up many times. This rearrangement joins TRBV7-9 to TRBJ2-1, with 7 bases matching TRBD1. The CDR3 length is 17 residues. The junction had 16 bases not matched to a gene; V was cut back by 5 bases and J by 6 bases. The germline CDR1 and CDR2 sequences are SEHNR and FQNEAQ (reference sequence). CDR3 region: CASSPYQTGTASNEQFF. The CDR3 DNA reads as TGTGCCAGCAGCCCTTATCAGACCGGGACAGCAAGCAATGAGCAGTTCTTC. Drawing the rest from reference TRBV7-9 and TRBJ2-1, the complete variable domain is DTGVSQNPRHKITKRGQNVTFRCDPISEHNRLYWYRQTLGQGPEFLTYFQNEAQLEKSRLLSDRFSAERPKGSFSTLEIQRTEQGDSAMYLCASSPYQTGTASNEQFFGPGTRLTVL.

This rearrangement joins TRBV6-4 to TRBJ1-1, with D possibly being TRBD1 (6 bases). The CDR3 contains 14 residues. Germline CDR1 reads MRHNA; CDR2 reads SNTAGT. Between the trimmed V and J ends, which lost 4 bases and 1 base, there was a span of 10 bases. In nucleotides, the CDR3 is TGTGCCAGCAGTGCCGTACAGGGGAACACTGAAGCTTTCTTT. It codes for CASSAVQGNTEAFF.

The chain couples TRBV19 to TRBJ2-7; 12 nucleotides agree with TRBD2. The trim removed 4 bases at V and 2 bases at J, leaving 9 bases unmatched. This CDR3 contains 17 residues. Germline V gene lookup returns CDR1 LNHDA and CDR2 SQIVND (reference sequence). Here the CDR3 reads CASSTTTSSGRAYEQYF. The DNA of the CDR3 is TGTGCCAGTAGTACGACTACCTCTAGCGGGAGGGCCTACGAGCAGTACTTC.

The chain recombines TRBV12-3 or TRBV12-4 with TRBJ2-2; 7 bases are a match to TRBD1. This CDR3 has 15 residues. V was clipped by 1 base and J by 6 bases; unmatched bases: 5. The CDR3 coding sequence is TGTGCCAGCAGTTTAGGACAGGGTTATGCCGGGGAGCTGTTTTTT. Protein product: CASSLGQGYAGELFF.